A selection of T cell receptor beta chains follows, all from one sample in a study of blood T cell repertoires in COVID-19. The assay was immunoSEQ multiplex PCR, and TCRdb's table has in-frame clones only and misses some. The sample shows around 250,000 clones, approximately 82% of them seen only once. The sample was peripheral blood. The receptors come from a man at least 80 years old with acute or convalescent COVID-19. Each CDR3 is given with its conserved first and last residue. D genes are given only for firm matches. Clone size appears in some rows only: once, few, many, or a class for an expanded clone.

v_gene: TRBV11-2
d_gene: .
j_gene: TRBJ1-1
abundance: .
CDR3aa: CASSATGNTEAFF
CDR3nt: TGTGCCAGCAGCGCTACAGGGAACACTGAAGCTTTCTTT

v_gene: TRBV18
d_gene: .
j_gene: TRBJ1-2
abundance: .
CDR3aa: CASSPPAQLNYGYTF
CDR3nt: TGTGCCAGCTCACCACCGGCTCAGTTGAACTATGGCTACACCTTC

v_gene: TRBV24-1
d_gene: .
j_gene: TRBJ2-1
abundance: .
CDR3aa: CATSDLMGGSNEQFF
CDR3nt: TGTGCCACCAGTGACCTGATGGGGGGTTCCAATGAGCAGTTCTTC

v_gene: TRBV19
d_gene: TRBD1
j_gene: TRBJ1-1
abundance: .
CDR3aa: CASSGTGFIRAFF
CDR3nt: TGTGCCAGTAGTGGGACAGGTTTTATTAGAGCTTTCTTT

v_gene: TRBV2
d_gene: .
j_gene: TRBJ2-3
abundance: .
CDR3aa: CASSLGGGKVTDTQYF
CDR3nt: TGTGCCAGCAGTTTGGGAGGCGGGAAGGTCACAGATACGCAGTATTTT

v_gene: TRBV6-5
d_gene: .
j_gene: TRBJ2-7
abundance: .
CDR3aa: CASTSTPSYEQYF
CDR3nt: TGTGCCAGCACCTCGACACCTTCCTACGAGCAGTACTTC

v_gene: TRBV11-2
d_gene: TRBD1
j_gene: TRBJ2-7
abundance: .
CDR3aa: CASSLTGGYEQYF
CDR3nt: TGTGCCAGCAGCTTAACAGGGGGCTACGAGCAGTACTTC

v_gene: TRBV5-4
d_gene: .
j_gene: TRBJ1-2
abundance: .
CDR3aa: CASSSPTGLYGYTF
CDR3nt: TGTGCCAGCAGCTCACCTACAGGGCTCTATGGCTACACCTTC

v_gene: TRBV6-5
d_gene: TRBD1
j_gene: TRBJ2-2
abundance: once
CDR3aa: CASRTGNTGELFF
CDR3nt: TGTGCCAGCCGGACAGGGAACACCGGGGAGCTGTTTTTT

v_gene: TRBV2
d_gene: TRBD1
j_gene: TRBJ1-6
abundance: .
CDR3aa: CANGLQGVNSPLHF
CDR3nt: TGTGCCAACGGACTACAGGGGGTAAATTCACCCCTCCACTTT

v_gene: TRBV29-1
d_gene: .
j_gene: TRBJ2-5
abundance: .
CDR3aa: CSVAVGGGETQYF
CDR3nt: TGCAGCGTTGCGGTGGGAGGGGGGGAGACCCAGTACTTC

v_gene: TRBV3-1/TRBV3-2
d_gene: TRBD1
j_gene: TRBJ2-5
abundance: .
CDR3aa: CASSQPGQGPNRETQYF
CDR3nt: TGTGCCAGCAGCCAACCGGGACAGGGGCCGAATAGGGAGACCCAGTACTTC

v_gene: TRBV7-2
d_gene: .
j_gene: TRBJ1-5
abundance: .
CDR3aa: CASSPSTGGNQPQHF
CDR3nt: TGTGCCAGCAGCCCCTCGACAGGAGGAAATCAGCCCCAGCATTTT

v_gene: TRBV5-1
d_gene: .
j_gene: TRBJ2-5
abundance: .
CDR3aa: CASSLDSLETQYF
CDR3nt: TGCGCCAGCAGCTTGGACAGTCTCGAGACCCAGTACTTC

v_gene: TRBV7-8
d_gene: .
j_gene: TRBJ2-1
abundance: .
CDR3aa: CASSLSQNNEQFF
CDR3nt: TGTGCCAGCAGCTTATCCCAGAACAATGAGCAGTTCTTC

v_gene: TRBV4-1
d_gene: TRBD1
j_gene: TRBJ1-2
abundance: .
CDR3aa: CASSQDWTGPYGYTF
CDR3nt: TGCGCCAGCAGCCAAGATTGGACAGGGCCCTATGGCTACACCTTC

v_gene: TRBV9
d_gene: .
j_gene: TRBJ1-3
abundance: .
CDR3aa: CASSVGGRDSGNTIYF
CDR3nt: TGTGCCAGCAGCGTTGGCGGCAGGGACTCTGGAAACACCATATATTTT